The 24 T cell receptor beta chains given below trace back to one sample, sequenced in a study of cytomegalovirus exposure and HLA in healthy donors. The PCR was carried out with 60 Vbeta primers and 13 Jbeta primers. TCRdb's table, derived via immunoSEQ multiplex PCR, lists solely in-frame clones and lacks some. The data hold 150,000 or so clones, with around 80% observed a single time. Material: PBMCs. The source is a man aged 25-45 years in good health and CMV-seropositive.

This rearrangement joins TRBV6-5 to TRBJ2-5, with 7 nucleotides matching TRBD1. CDR3 length equals 14 residues. The junction had 5 bases not matched to a gene; V was cut back by 2 bases and J by 5 bases. Germline V gene sequence: CDR1 MNHEY, CDR2 SVGAGI. Here the CDR3 reads CASSYNGQVETQYF. In DNA form, the CDR3 reads TGTGCCAGCAGTTACAATGGACAGGTGGAGACCCAGTACTTC.

The CDR3: CASSLLGQGLQETQYF. CDR3 in DNA: TGTGCCAGCTCGCTCCTGGGACAGGGACTACAAGAGACCCAGTACTTC. The chain carries TRBV18 and TRBJ2-5; TRBD1 agrees at 9 bases. CDR1 KGHSH and CDR2 LQKENI come from the germline V gene. Unmatched junction bases numbered 10, after V lost 6 bases and J lost 2 bases. The CDR3 runs 16 residues.

This clone occurred a few times. V usage is TRBV29-1 and J usage is TRBJ1-1; perhaps TRBD1 as D (5 bases). Germline V gene sequence: CDR1 SQVTM, CDR2 ANQGSEA. The CDR3 sequence is 13 residues long. With 4 bases removed from V and 7 bases from J, the gap between germline ends came to 16 bases. The DNA of the CDR3 is TGCAGCGTTGTAAGCCCCACAGGCAGTGAAGCTTTCTTT. Its translation is CSVVSPTGSEAFF.

This clone was found a few times. This chain connects TRBV2 to TRBJ2-7; unclear D gene. The V and J ends lost 5 bases and 2 bases respectively, with 10 bases between them. Germline lookup yields CDR1 SNHLY and CDR2 FYNNEI. CDR3 length: 13 residues. CDR3 sequence (DNA): TGTGCCAGCAGTAACAGTGACACCTACGAGCAGTACTTC. This translates into CASSNSDTYEQYF.

The chain joins TRBV6-5 to TRBJ1-1; 7 positions agree with TRBD1. Trimming at V came to 5 bases and at J to 2 bases, leaving 2 bases not matched to a gene. The CDR3 length is 13 residues. The V gene's germline CDR1 is MNHEY and CDR2 SVGAGI. The CDR3 spells CASSDRENTEAFF. In DNA, the CDR3 is TGTGCCAGCAGTGACAGGGAAAACACTGAAGCTTTCTTT.

The sample holds a few counts of this clone. CDR3 loop: CASSLSSGAGASYEQYF. The DNA of the CDR3 is TGTGCCAGCAGCTTAAGCTCCGGGGCAGGGGCCTCCTACGAGCAGTACTTC. The chain has TRBV7-2 and TRBJ2-7, with D tentatively TRBD1 (6 bases). This CDR3 has 17 residues. V was cut by 2 bases and J by 0 bases, with 17 bases left in between. Germline V CDR1 and CDR2: SGHTA, FQGNSA. Based on the CDR3 plus reference TRBV7-2 and TRBJ2-7, the full variable domain is GAGVSQSPSNKVTEKGKDVELRCDPISGHTALYWYRQSLGQGLEFLIYFQGNSAPDKSGLPSDRFSAERTGGSVSTLTIQRTQQEDSAVYLCASSLSSGAGASYEQYFGPGTRLTVT.

The chain couples TRBV9 to TRBJ2-5; possible D gene TRBD2, 7 bases. The V end was cut by 0 bases, the J end by 4 bases, with 13 bases between. Germline values: CDR1 SGDLS, CDR2 YYNGEE. CDR3 size: 15 residues. The CDR3 DNA reads TGTGCCAGCAGCGTAGGAGGGGGGGCGTCAGAGACCCAGTACTTC. The encoded protein is CASSVGGGASETQYF.

The chain carries TRBV13 and TRBJ2-3; 7 bases agree with TRBD1. Trimming removed 5 bases from V and 6 bases from J; junction bases left unmatched: 8. CDR3 length equals 14 residues. Germline-derived CDR1 and CDR2 are PRHDT and FYEKMQ (reference sequence). CDR3 sequence: CASSRTGVSDTQYF. The CDR3 DNA follows: TGTGCCAGCAGCCGTACAGGGGTTTCGGATACGCAGTATTTT.

DNA of the CDR3: TGTGCCAGCAGCTCGCAAGGGGTTACCGGGGGCGAGCAGTACTTC. Translated: CASSSQGVTGGEQYF. V is TRBV5-6 and J is TRBJ2-7; D is perhaps TRBD2 (6 bases). CDR1 and CDR2 from the germline V gene are SGHDT and YYEEEE. The CDR3 sequence is 15 residues long. V lost 3 bases and J lost 6, with 19 bases in between.

This chain links TRBV14 with TRBJ1-2; 7 nucleotides agree with TRBD1. Losses at the gene ends were 4 bases for V and 5 bases for J; bases not matched to a gene: 7. The length of the CDR3 is 14 residues. CDR1 and CDR2 from the germline V gene are SGHDN and FVKESK. Here the CDR3 reads CASSPGTDPYGYTF. The CDR3 DNA sequence: TGTGCCAGCAGCCCCGGGACAGACCCTTATGGCTACACCTTC. The full variable domain, its missing parts supplied by reference TRBV14 and TRBJ1-2, is EAGVTQFPSHSVIEKGQTVTLRCDPISGHDNLYWYRRVMGKEIKFLLHFVKESKQDESGMPNNRFLAERTGGTYSTLKVQPAELEDSGVYFCASSPGTDPYGYTFGSGTRLTVV.

V gene TRBV18 combines with J gene TRBJ2-7; 9 positions agree with TRBD1. This CDR3 contains 14 residues. Germline trimming cut 4 bases from V and 3 bases from J; bases unmatched to any gene: 4. Looked up from germline, CDR1 is KGHSH and CDR2 is LQKENI. CDR3 in DNA: TGTGCCAGCTCACTTGGACAGGGGAACTACGAGCAGTACTTC. It encodes CASSLGQGNYEQYF.

This clone was counted a single time. The chain is built from TRBV9 and TRBJ2-7; TRBD2 aligns across 12 bases. The CDR3 spans 16 residues. Trimming took 2 bases from V and 2 from J; bases not matched to a gene: 5. The germline CDR1 and CDR2 sequences are SGDLS and YYNGEE. The CDR3 is CASSVLASGRAYEQYF. DNA for the CDR3: TGTGCCAGCAGCGTTCTCGCTAGCGGGAGGGCCTACGAGCAGTACTTC.

The chain couples TRBV13 to TRBJ2-7; D might be TRBD2 (5 bases). Trimming removed 0 bases at V and 2 bases at J, with 8 bases between. Germline V gives CDR1 PRHDT, CDR2 FYEKMQ (reference sequence). This CDR3 is 14 amino acids long. The CDR3 region has the DNA TGTGCCAGCAGCTTAGGAGCGGTAACCTACGAGCAGTACTTC. Protein product: CASSLGAVTYEQYF.

The chain recombines TRBV5-1 with TRBJ1-2, with 10 bases matching TRBD1. Germline lookup yields CDR1 SGHRS and CDR2 YFSETQ. The CDR3 extends over 20 amino acids. The trim removed 4 bases at V and 0 bases at J, leaving 18 bases unmatched. CDR3 coding DNA: TGCGCCAGCAGCCAAACTGTACTAGGACAGGGGGTATCTCCTAACTATGGCTACACCTTC. This sequence encodes CASSQTVLGQGVSPNYGYTF.

The chain is built from TRBV10-3 and TRBJ2-1; tentative D call: TRBD2 (6 bases). V was shortened by 0 bases and J by 5 bases, with 11 bases between the two germline ends. The germline V gene encodes CDR1 ENHRY and CDR2 SYGVKD. The length of the CDR3 is 15 residues. CDR3 DNA sequence: TGTGCCATCAGTGAGTCGGTGCGGGGAAACAATGAGCAGTTCTTC. This encodes CAISESVRGNNEQFF.

V is TRBV11-3 and J is TRBJ2-1; weak D call: TRBD2 (6 bases). Trimming took off 0 bases at V and 7 bases at J, with 13 bases between the two ends. This CDR3 has 15 amino acids. Germline V CDR1 and CDR2: SGHNT, YENEEA. In DNA form, the CDR3 reads TGTGCCAGCAGCTTAGAGCGGGGTAGCGAGAATGAGCAGTTCTTC. It translates to CASSLERGSENEQFF.

CDR3 nucleotide sequence: TGTGCCAGCTCCCAGCCGGGGACAGGGGATTACGAGCAGTACTTC. This encodes CASSQPGTGDYEQYF. The chain is built from TRBV18 and TRBJ2-7; TRBD1 matches 10 bases. This CDR3 is built from 15 residues. Trimming took 6 bases from V and 4 from J; bases not matched to a gene: 9. CDR1 and CDR2 from the germline V gene are KGHSH and LQKENI.

The V and J genes are TRBV7-6 and TRBJ2-2, with 7 bases lining up with TRBD2. V gave up 0 bases and J gave up 6 bases; unmatched junction bases: 7. CDR1 SGHVS and CDR2 FNYEAQ come from the germline V gene. The CDR3 length is 16 residues. The CDR3 sequence is CASSLARLTSAGELFF. The CDR3 DNA follows: TGTGCCAGCAGCTTAGCCCGTCTTACTAGCGCCGGGGAGCTGTTTTTT.

This clone was recorded once. The J gene is TRBJ2-5, the V gene TRBV5-1, with D possibly matching TRBD2 (5 bases). CDR1 and CDR2 from the germline V gene are SGHRS and YFSETQ. V lost 0 bases to trimming and J lost 3 bases, with 15 bases between them. This CDR3 has 16 amino acids. CDR3 protein: CASSLGPGIGKETQYF. The CDR3 region has the DNA TGCGCCAGCAGCTTGGGCCCCGGGATCGGGAAAGAGACCCAGTACTTC.

V is TRBV2 and J is TRBJ1-6; TRBD1 matches 9 bases. This CDR3 is 15 amino acids long. J gave up 5 bases and V 6 bases, and 5 bases lay outside the gene matches. Germline V lookup: CDR1 SNHLY, CDR2 FYNNEI. In DNA, the CDR3 is TGTGCCAGCAGGGCGAGGACAGGGGATAATTCACCCCTCCACTTT. Its protein is CASRARTGDNSPLHF.

This clone has more than one count but fewer than ten. V and J are TRBV7-7 and TRBJ2-1; 8 bases align to TRBD2. Germline trimming cut 4 bases from V and 8 bases from J; bases unmatched to any gene: 7. This CDR3 has 14 residues. The germline gives CDR1 SSHAT, CDR2 FNYEAQ (reference sequence). CDR3: CASSSGLAGDEQFF. In nucleotides, the CDR3 is TGTGCCAGCAGCTCTGGGCTAGCGGGTGATGAGCAGTTCTTC.

The chain employs TRBV7-9 and TRBJ2-7; 8 nucleotides align to TRBD2. With V trimmed by 1 base and J by 3 bases, 8 bases remained unmatched. The CDR3 runs to 16 residues. The V gene's germline CDR1 is SEHNR and CDR2 FQNEAQ (reference sequence). The CDR3 loop reads CASSLEGTSGIYEQYF. The CDR3 coding sequence is TGTGCCAGCAGCTTAGAGGGAACTAGCGGAATCTACGAGCAGTACTTC.

The sample holds a few counts of this clone. The chain uses TRBV5-5 and TRBJ1-1; D is unclear. CDR1 and CDR2 from the germline V gene are SGHKS and YYEKEE (reference sequence). Trimming shortened V by 0 bases and J by 3 bases, and 12 bases separated the two germline ends. The CDR3 has 15 residues. CDR3 DNA: TGTGCCAGCAGCTTGGTGGTGATGAGGGACACTGAAGCTTTCTTT. Protein sequence: CASSLVVMRDTEAFF.

The chain couples TRBV9 to TRBJ2-2; no firm D call. CDR1 is SGDLS and CDR2 is YYNGEE in the germline V gene. Trimming cost V 6 bases and J 0 bases, with 12 bases left between them. The CDR3 has 15 amino acids. The CDR3 nucleotides read TGTGCCAGCACCCCCGAGGCGGCGAACACCGGGGAGCTGTTTTTT. This translates into CASTPEAANTGELFF.